This T cell receptor (beta chain) was recorded in a study of shared clonotypes between healthy human individuals. Study findings and constraints: Clonotypes not shared had lower generation probabilities than those common to all four donors. Donor scarcity curtailed the genetic and exposure-history diversity represented herein.

Comments on this clone: Its target is unknown.

The germline CDR1 and CDR2 sequences are SGHRS and YFSETQ. Between the trimmed V and J ends, which lost 4 bases and 4 bases, there was a span of 18 bases. The CDR3 is 17 residues long. The data were produced by immunoSEQ multiplex PCR, yet TCRdb's version contains in-frame clones alone and is incomplete. The table has roughly 1.4 million clones, 97% to 99% seen once. The rearrangement joins TRBV5-1 to TRBJ2-6; perhaps D is TRBD1 or TRBD2 (5 bases each). This TCR derives from a man aged 25 to 45 in good health. The sequencing input was naive CD4+ T cells sorted from blood. Subset given: CD45RA+ positively selected. The CDR3 region is CASSLGVGARGANVLTF. The CDR3 region has the DNA TGCGCCAGCAGCCTCGGAGTCGGGGCCAGGGGGGCCAACGTCCTGACTTTC.